These T cell receptor beta chains were read from a single sample in a study of T cell responses to AZD1222 COVID-19 vaccine. Data came from immunoSEQ multiplex PCR; TCRdb stores just in-frame clones and leaves some out. The sample shows roughly 130,000 clones, 94% of them seen only once. The input for sequencing was peripheral blood, taken on day 0 of AZD1222 vaccination. These TCRs come from an adult in good health. Each CDR3 is given with its conserved first and last residue. Fields, in order: clone size, D gene, J gene, V gene, CDR3 protein, CDR3 DNA. A D gene is named only where the DNA matches it firmly. Expanded clones are given a class, and other clones once, few, many or no size at all.

.	.	TRBJ1-1	TRBV28	CASSLEGRNTEAFF	TGTGCCAGCAGTTTAGAGGGTCGGAACACTGAAGCTTTCTTT
.	TRBD1	TRBJ1-5	TRBV27	CASSYVGQGAGQPQHF	TGTGCCAGCAGTTACGTTGGACAGGGGGCGGGACAGCCCCAGCATTTT
.	TRBD1	TRBJ2-7	TRBV18	CASSSQGEEGEQYF	TGTGCCAGCTCCTCACAGGGGGAAGAGGGCGAGCAGTACTTC
.	TRBD2	TRBJ2-7	TRBV19	CASSHGLADYEQYF	TGTGCCAGTAGTCACGGACTAGCAGACTACGAGCAGTACTTC
few	.	TRBJ2-1	TRBV4-3	CASSHVRDFDNEQFF	TGCGCCAGCAGCCATGTCCGGGACTTCGACAATGAGCAGTTCTTC
.	.	TRBJ2-1	TRBV4-1	CASSRPNGNEQFF	TGCGCCAGCAGCCGTCCTAATGGCAATGAGCAGTTCTTC
.	.	TRBJ1-1	TRBV7-8	CASSLAASNTEAFF	TGTGCCAGCAGCTTAGCTGCCAGTAACACTGAAGCTTTCTTT
.	.	TRBJ1-1	TRBV28	CASSLGTGWAEAFF	TGTGCCAGCAGTTTGGGTACAGGGTGGGCTGAAGCTTTCTTT
.	TRBD1	TRBJ2-3	TRBV27	CASKRDRGTDTQYF	TGTGCCAGCAAACGGGACAGGGGAACAGATACGCAGTATTTT
.	.	TRBJ2-2	TRBV10-3	CAITIKPGTGELFF	TGTGCCATCACGATAAAGCCCGGGACCGGGGAGCTGTTTTTT
.	.	TRBJ1-2	TRBV5-1	CASSLEPGLYGYTF	TGCGCCAGCAGCTTGGAGCCAGGCCTCTATGGCTACACCTTC
.	.	TRBJ1-2	TRBV2	CASSDPTGFGYTF	TGTGCCAGCAGTGATCCAACAGGGTTCGGCTACACCTTC
.	.	TRBJ2-7	TRBV7-9	CASSGGQGYEQYF	TGTGCCAGCAGCGGCGGGCAGGGCTACGAGCAGTACTTC
.	.	TRBJ1-1	TRBV7-9	CASSLGGTGTEAFF	TGTGCCAGCAGCTTAGGAGGTACAGGCACTGAAGCTTTCTTT
.	TRBD2	TRBJ2-7	TRBV28	CASSLAGVSYEQYF	TGTGCCAGCAGTCTAGCGGGAGTGTCCTACGAGCAGTACTTC
.	.	TRBJ2-7	TRBV3-1/TRBV3-2	CASSSTGQSGQYF	TGTGCCAGCAGCTCCACGGGGCAATCAGGGCAGTACTTC
.	TRBD1	TRBJ2-7	TRBV27	CASSLFTGAREQYF	TGTGCCAGCAGTTTATTCACAGGGGCGAGAGAGCAGTACTTC
once	.	TRBJ1-5	TRBV21-1	CASSKARGWILGQPQHF	TGTGCCAGCAGCAAAGCGCGGGGCTGGATCCTAGGGCAGCCCCAGCATTTT
few	.	TRBJ2-2	TRBV6-1	CASSDNRDIGELFF	TGTGCCAGCAGTGACAACAGGGATATTGGGGAGCTGTTTTTT
.	.	TRBJ2-1	TRBV20-1	CSASSASSYNEQFF	TGCAGTGCTAGTAGCGCCAGCTCCTACAATGAGCAGTTCTTC
.	.	TRBJ1-1	TRBV11-2	CASSLTPSGHEAFF	TGTGCCAGCAGCTTAACTCCCAGCGGGCATGAAGCTTTCTTT
.	.	TRBJ1-5	TRBV10-1	CASSESICRSSPQHF	TGCGCCAGCAGTGAGTCGATCTGCAGATCCTCGCCCCAGCATTTT
.	TRBD2	TRBJ2-7	TRBV7-2	CASSLVREALREQYF	TGTGCCAGCAGCTTAGTTCGGGAGGCCCTGCGGGAGCAGTACTTC
.	.	TRBJ2-1	TRBV11-2	CASRRGRGSYNEQFF	TGTGCCAGCAGGCGGGGTCGCGGCTCCTACAATGAGCAGTTCTTC
.	.	TRBJ1-4	TRBV7-8	CASSSLGGEKLFF	TGTGCCAGCAGTTCTCTCGGTGGGGAAAAACTGTTTTTT
once	.	TRBJ2-1	TRBV19	CASSSKPERAYPYNEQFF	TGTGCCAGTAGTAGTAAACCTGAACGGGCCTACCCCTACAATGAGCAGTTCTTC
.	.	TRBJ1-1	TRBV10-2	CASSAPGQGTEAFF	TGCGCCAGCAGTGCCCCGGGGCAGGGCACTGAAGCTTTCTTT
.	TRBD1	TRBJ1-2	TRBV28	CASSLGGTGGNYGYTF	TGTGCCAGCAGTTTAGGGGGGACAGGAGGTAACTATGGCTACACCTTC
.	.	TRBJ1-2	TRBV4-1	CASSLTLGGDYGYTF	TGCGCCAGCAGCCTTACCCTAGGGGGGGACTATGGCTACACCTTC